Sequencing of this TCR beta chain was carried out in a study of blood T cell repertoires in COVID-19. In the original analysis: Reference gene primer amplification yielded estimated nucleated cell counts. The method was immunoSEQ multiplex PCR; TCRdb's version includes in-frame clones alone and lacks a portion of them. V and J calls and clone size are as listed in that table; D and trimming were resolved from the DNA. The sample has some 200,000 clones; approximately 80% are singletons. Clinical histories supplied by participants themselves formed the basis of cohort assignment. What was sequenced was PBMCs or T cells enriched from blood (not recorded which). The clonotype comes from a woman aged 35 to 49 with acute COVID-19.

The CDR3 reads CASSQSPGGWETQYF. CDR3 coding DNA: TGTGCCAGCAGCCAAAGCCCTGGCGGGTGGGAGACCCAGTACTTC. The gene calls are TRBV3-1 (or the pseudogene TRBV3-2) and TRBJ2-5; D perhaps matches TRBD2 (5 bases). CDR1 LGHDT and CDR2 YNNKEL come from the germline V gene (reference sequence). Trimming removed 2 bases from V and 5 bases from J, with 15 bases in between. The CDR3 runs 15 residues.